The 10 T cell receptor beta chains reported below all come from one sample, sequenced in a study of radiation and T cells in renal cell carcinoma. Method: immunoSEQ multiplex PCR; TCRdb's copy keeps in-frame clones and lacks some. The sample lists some 100,000 clones; under 90% were seen once. Time point noted: baseline pretreatment blood. As for treatment: 15 Gy SBRT to primary tumor, nephrectomy 4 weeks later. The sample in question was blood, obtained from a patient whose treatment included radiotherapy and nephrectomy. These receptors originate from a man in his fifties or sixties with renal cell carcinoma.

This clone was recorded a few times. This chain connects TRBV21-1 to TRBJ2-1; the table's D gene call, TRBD2, was not cross checked with the DNA. TRBV21-1 represents a pseudogene. The CDR3 has 14 amino acids. CDR3 nucleotides: TGTGCCAGCAGCAAGGAGGGAACCTACAATGAGCAGTTCTTC. Translation: CASSKEGTYNEQFF.

The rearrangement joins TRBV5-4 to TRBJ2-7; maybe TRBD1 (5 bases). This CDR3 has 13 amino acids. V was shortened by 3 bases and J by 4 bases, with 11 bases between the two germline ends. Germline CDR1 and CDR2: SGHNT and YYREEE (reference sequence). This CDR3 reads CASSSVGRYEQYF. The CDR3 region has the DNA TGTGCCAGCAGCTCTGTGGGGCGGTACGAGCAGTACTTC.

The V and J genes are TRBV27 and TRBJ2-7; 7 bases are shared with TRBD1. This CDR3 has 14 residues. Trimming at V came to 2 bases and at J to 6 bases, leaving 7 bases not matched to a gene. In germline, CDR1 is MNHEY, CDR2 SMNVEV (reference sequence). The CDR3 spells CASSLPGTAFEQYF. The CDR3 nucleotides are TGTGCCAGCAGTTTACCGGGGACAGCATTCGAGCAGTACTTC.

The chain combines TRBV6-5 with TRBJ1-1; 7 bases are shared with TRBD1. There are 14 residues in the CDR3. From germline, CDR1 is MNHEY and CDR2 SVGAGI. The trim removed 3 bases at V and 7 bases at J, leaving 8 bases unmatched. The CDR3 bases are TGTGCCAGCAGTTATGGGGGCAGGGGGAGTGAAGCTTTCTTT. Translated, it gives CASSYGGRGSEAFF.

This clone was recorded only once. The chain recombines TRBV28 with TRBJ2-7, with D possibly matching TRBD2 (5 bases). The germline gives CDR1 MDHEN, CDR2 SYDVKM. The V gene lost 8 bases and the J gene lost 6 bases, with 26 bases spanning the gap. The CDR3 extends over 16 amino acids. The CDR3 loop is CASRPSVGFGSSEQYF. The CDR3 region has the DNA TGTGCCAGCCGGCCCTCCGTGGGGTTTGGGAGTTCCGAGCAGTACTTC.

The CDR3 sequence: CASSPGELGYGYTF. The DNA for the CDR3 is TGCGCCAGCAGCCCAGGGGAGTTGGGCTATGGCTACACCTTC. The rearrangement links TRBV5-1 to TRBJ1-2; perhaps TRBD1 as D (6 bases). CDR1 and CDR2 (germline): SGHRS, YFSETQ. Trimming removed 4 bases from V and 4 bases from J, with 14 bases in between. This CDR3 comprises 14 residues.

The CDR3 loop reads CASSKRTTTYNEQFF. CDR3 bases: TGTGCCAGTAGTAAACGGACTACGACCTACAATGAGCAGTTCTTC. The V and J genes are TRBV19 and TRBJ2-1; tentatively, D is TRBD2 (6 bases). Germline-derived CDR1 and CDR2 are LNHDA and SQIVND (reference sequence). V was clipped by 4 bases and J by 2 bases, with 12 bases between them. The CDR3 covers 15 residues.

CDR3 loop: CASSLGEPQETQYF. Written as DNA, the CDR3 is TGTGCCAGCAGCTTAGGGGAGCCCCAAGAGACCCAGTACTTC. This sequence joins TRBV7-2 and TRBJ2-5, with D possibly TRBD2 on 5 matching bases. This CDR3 region has 14 residues. The germline V gene has CDR1 SGHTA and CDR2 FQGNSA. Trimming cost V 1 base and J 1 base, with 7 bases left between them.

The chain joins TRBV15 to TRBJ2-1; D possibly corresponds to TRBD2 (6 bases). Germline CDR1 and CDR2: LNHNV and YYDKDF (reference sequence). This CDR3 region has 14 residues. Trimming took 1 base from V and 8 from J, leaving 12 bases between them. CDR3 coding DNA: TGTGCCACCAGCAGAGGGCTAGCGACGGATGAGCAGTTCTTC. Its translation: CATSRGLATDEQFF.

This chain links TRBV5-4 with TRBJ2-3; TRBD1 matches at 10 bases. The CDR3 sequence is 16 residues long. Trimming took 0 bases from V and 4 from J; bases not matched to a gene: 5. Germline lookup yields CDR1 SGHNT and CDR2 YYREEE (reference sequence). The DNA for the CDR3 is TGTGCCAGCAGCTTGGATAAAGGACAGGGGGCAGATACGCAGTATTTT. Protein sequence: CASSLDKGQGADTQYF.